This TCR beta chain came from a study of Ad26.COV2.S vaccination and SARS-CoV-2 variants (dated by TCRdb to the early 2020s). Describing the broader study: Vaccine-arm donors were drawn from COV1001, a multicentre, randomized, double-blind, placebo-controlled phase I-IIa trial of Ad26.COV2.S in healthy adults. Investigators remained blinded to trial group allocation during experiments and outcome assessment. Dosing of Ad26.COV2.S was intramuscular, at either 5x10^10 or 1x10^11 viral particles, delivered as one shot or as two shots spaced 56 days apart. The TCR-sequenced set comprised roughly 30 samples: roughly 19 Ad26.COV2.S vaccine recipients, 5 placebo recipients and 8 SARS-CoV-2 convalescent individuals. Trial participants were randomized into five groups of five, in which low-dose or high-dose Ad26.COV2.S was given once or twice, or placebo was given on both occasions. The specificity and breadth of SARS-CoV-2-reactive T cell receptors after Ad26.COV2.S vaccination were assessed by TCRbeta repertoire sequencing. General conclusions and limits of the study: After vaccination, spike-specific CD8+ and CD4+ T cell responses were reported to show substantial breadth. Non-spike TCR breadth was comparable between vaccine and placebo recipients, consistent with the vaccine containing only spike. Ad26.COV2.S recipients had higher spike-specific TCR breadth than placebo recipients (P = 0.0014). The authors noted that the TCR breadth and depth analyses may have underestimated total T cell responses. Comparing responses between vaccine doses or regimens was not something the study was powered to do.

The immunoSEQ Assay was the method used to sequence TCRbeta CDR3 regions. After extraction, genomic DNA underwent amplification by bias-controlled multiplex PCR, followed by high-throughput sequencing. Per the original workflow: To quantify the absolute abundance of each unique TCRbeta CDR3 region, sequences were collapsed and filtered. Usable DNA was measured by amplifying reference genes present in all nucleated cells, and TCRbeta template counts were normalized to that usable DNA to estimate T cell fraction. Repertoire TCRs were annotated as SARS-CoV-2-specific when V gene, CDR3 amino acid sequence and J gene were exactly matched to a known reactive TCR set. MIRA supplied the reference SARS-CoV-2 TCR set, which was filtered for enrichment in COVID-19-positive ImmuneCODE repertoires so that public or cross-reactive TCRs were removed. Using the MIRA antigens, annotated TCRs were further analysed by specific ORF or by position within an ORF. Depth was the summed frequency of annotated unique rearrangements, while breadth was defined as annotated unique rearrangements over total unique productive rearrangements. Group comparisons of TCR breadth used two-sided Wilcoxon rank-sum tests. Sourced from immuneACCESS, this table was stored by TCRdb with only in-frame sequences that have V and J called. A share of the clones is absent; for the studies checked, an unresolved V gene accounts for under half, and the remainder has no known explanation. V and J calls and clone size are copied from that table; D and trimming were computed from the DNA. This sample holds 300,000 to 400,000 clones; approximately 86% were observed only once. The ten largest clones capture under 2.5% of the sample.

The treatment or condition label for this specimen denotes: over 15 received Ad26.COV2.S at low or high dose, single or two shots; about five received placebo; per-sample allocation not given. Repertoires of vaccine and placebo recipients were sequenced from samples collected on day 63 after the first injection. Between 29 July and 7 August 2020, Cohort 1b enrolled some 25 adults aged 18-55 years at one site in Boston, USA. As a vaccine, Ad26.COV2.S was a replication-incompetent adenovirus type 26 vector that expressed a prefusion-stabilized SARS-CoV-2 spike protein derived from the original Wuhan strain. This clone was seen a few times. Its antigen remains undetermined. No per-base quality is available; no much larger clone lies one base away. The same CDR3 is also encoded by other DNA sequences in this sample. The germline V gene (reference sequence) provides CDR1 LGHDT and CDR2 YNNKEL. Trimming costs V 5 bases and J 5 bases, and their ends lie 12 bases apart. CDR3 length: 13 amino acids, cysteine to phenylalanine. Only the CDR3 part of the read is kept: 39 bases, read in frame from the first base.

The starting material was peripheral blood, obtained in a trial of Ad26.COV2.S vaccine versus placebo. The V and J segments used are TRBV3-1 (or the pseudogene TRBV3-2) and TRBJ1-1; D gene: possibly TRBD1, on 5 matching bases. This TCR derives from a person between 18 and 65 years old who received the Ad26.COV2.S COVID-19 vaccine or a placebo. The nucleotide sequence is given as TGTGCCAGCAGCGCGGGCGGGGGGACTGAAGCTTTCTTT. Its protein reads: CASSAGGGTEAFF.